This T cell receptor beta chain was sequenced in a study of blood T cell repertoires in COVID-19. From germline, CDR1 is SGHVS and CDR2 FNYEAQ. This CDR3 has 15 amino acids. V shed 5 bases and J 3 bases; nucleotides not matched to a gene: 10. TCRdb's copy holds only in-frame clones and misses some; the assay was immunoSEQ multiplex PCR. Seen here are a few hundred thousand clones, approximately 86% observed once, and the top ten hold under 9%. This clonotype was obtained from a woman in her 70s with active or convalescent COVID-19. This sequence joins TRBV7-6 and TRBJ2-7; 7 bases fit TRBD1. Sequenced material: peripheral blood. The CDR3 protein is CASSRAGTEIYEQYF. The CDR3 coding sequence is TGTGCCAGCAGCCGAGCCGGGACAGAGATCTACGAGCAGTACTTC.